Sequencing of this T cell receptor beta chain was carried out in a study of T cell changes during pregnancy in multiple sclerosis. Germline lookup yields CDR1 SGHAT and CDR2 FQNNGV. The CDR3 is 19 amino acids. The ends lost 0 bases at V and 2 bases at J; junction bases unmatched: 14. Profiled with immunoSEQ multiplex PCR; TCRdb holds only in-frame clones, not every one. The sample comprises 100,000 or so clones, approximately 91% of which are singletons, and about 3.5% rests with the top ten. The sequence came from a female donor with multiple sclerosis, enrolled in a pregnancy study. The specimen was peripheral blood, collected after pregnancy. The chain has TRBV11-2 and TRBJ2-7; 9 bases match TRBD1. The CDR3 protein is CASSLDWRRLDRGTYEQYF. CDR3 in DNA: TGTGCCAGCAGCTTAGATTGGCGTCGTCTGGACAGGGGTACCTACGAGCAGTACTTC.